These 23 T cell receptor beta chains originate from one sample sequenced in a study of T-cell memory formation after mild COVID-19. TCRdb fed the 5' RACE reads into MiXCR, producing one record per CDR3 protein. The data show under 150,000 distinct CDR3 sequences, around a sixth seen once. Sequenced input: PBMCs or a T cell subset sorted from them (not recorded which). The origin of the receptors is an adult woman who had mild COVID-19 (a few samples of this study predate the infection). Cell type and time point are not known.

V gene TRBV4-1 combines with J gene TRBJ2-1, with 9 bases identical to TRBD1. The length of the CDR3 is 15 residues. Germline V CDR1 and CDR2: MGHRA, YSYEKL. V was pared by 0 bases and J by 6 bases, with 3 bases of the junction left unmatched. CDR3 sequence: CASSQETGGPNEQFF. CDR3 nucleotides: TGCGCCAGCAGCCAAGAGACAGGGGGTCCCAATGAGCAGTTCTTC.

This chain links TRBV6-2 or TRBV6-3 with TRBJ2-5; possibly TRBD1 for D (6 bases). In germline, CDR1 is MNHEY, CDR2 SVGEGT. The V end lost 6 bases, the J end lost 5 bases, and 13 bases lay between the germline ends. The CDR3 loop spans 13 amino acids. In DNA form, the CDR3 reads TGTGCCAGCAGCTATACAGGGCGGGAGACCCAGTACTTC. Protein product: CASSYTGRETQYF.

The J gene is TRBJ2-5, the V gene TRBV4-3, with D tentatively TRBD1 (5 bases). CDR1 and CDR2 from the germline V gene are LGHNA and YSLEER. CDR3 length equals 15 residues. V gave up 1 base and J gave up 5 bases, with 14 bases separating them. The CDR3 protein is CASSQGGSSGETQYF. DNA for the CDR3: TGCGCCAGCAGCCAAGGGGGCTCTTCAGGCGAGACCCAGTACTTC.

V gene TRBV5-4 combines with J gene TRBJ2-1, with TRBD2 identical over 14 bases. The germline V gene has CDR1 SGHNT and CDR2 YYREEE (reference sequence). This CDR3 has 16 residues. Trimming cost V 3 bases and J 7 bases; bases outside gene matches: 6. The CDR3 loop reads CASSWGLAGAENEQFF. The CDR3 DNA sequence: TGTGCCAGCAGCTGGGGACTAGCGGGAGCGGAAAATGAGCAGTTCTTC.

The V call is TRBV5-4, the J call TRBJ2-1; 9 nucleotides align to TRBD2. Losses at the gene ends were 0 bases for V and 9 bases for J; bases not matched to a gene: 13. Germline V lookup: CDR1 SGHNT, CDR2 YYREEE (reference sequence). The CDR3 has 17 amino acids. The CDR3 sequence: CASSLGGGLAGMVEQFF. CDR3 bases: TGTGCCAGCAGCTTGGGCGGGGGGCTAGCGGGAATGGTTGAGCAGTTCTTC. Using reference TRBV5-4 and TRBJ2-1 for the parts outside the CDR3, the full variable domain is ETGVTQSPTHLIKTRGQQVTLRCSSQSGHNTVSWYQQALGQGPQFIFQYYREEENGRGNFPPRFSGLQFPNYSSELNVNALELDDSALYLCASSLGGGLAGMVEQFFGPGTRLTVL.

This clonotype occurred many times. The genes are TRBV3-1 and TRBJ2-7, with D perhaps matching TRBD1 or TRBD2 (5 bases each). The CDR3 is 16 amino acids. Looked up from germline, CDR1 is LGHDT and CDR2 is YNNKEL (reference sequence). V was trimmed by 4 bases and J by 8 bases, leaving 24 bases between them. The CDR3 DNA follows: TGTGCCAGCAGCCCCGGGACGCAATTCTTGTCTACGAAGCAGTACTTC. Its translation is CASSPGTQFLSTKQYF.

The V and J genes are TRBV18 and TRBJ2-6; no firm D call. Trimming took off 3 bases at V and 0 bases at J, with 12 bases between the two ends. The CDR3 has 17 amino acids. Germline values: CDR1 KGHSH, CDR2 LQKENI. CDR3 nucleotide sequence: TGTGCCAGCTCACCCTCGGGCAGAGTCTCTGGGGCCAACGTCCTGACTTTC. It codes for CASSPSGRVSGANVLTF.

V gene TRBV7-9 combines with J gene TRBJ2-7, with 8 bases identical to TRBD1. The CDR3 totals 14 residues. The ends lost 3 bases at V and 1 base at J; junction bases unmatched: 2. Germline values: CDR1 SEHNR, CDR2 FQNEAQ (reference sequence). The CDR3 nucleotides are TGTGCCAGCAGCTTCGACAGGGGTTCCTACGAGCAGTACTTC. Residues: CASSFDRGSYEQYF.

The V gene is TRBV6-6, the J gene TRBJ2-3, with D perhaps matching TRBD1 or TRBD2 (5 bases each). Per germline, CDR1 MNHNY and CDR2 SVGAGI (reference sequence). The CDR3 is 12 amino acids. The V gene lost 7 bases and the J gene lost 10 bases, with 15 bases spanning the gap. CDR3 sequence (DNA): TGTGCCAGCACCCCCCTCCGGGGCCCGCAGTATTTT. Protein: CASTPLRGPQYF.

Here the CDR3 reads CASSPLWGESYEQYF. CDR3 in DNA: TGTGCCAGCAGCCCCCTCTGGGGGGAGTCTTACGAGCAGTACTTC. This chain uses TRBV27 with TRBJ2-7; TRBD2 might be the D (6 bases). V was cut by 6 bases and J by 4 bases, with 19 bases left in between. CDR1 is MNHEY and CDR2 is SMNVEV in the germline V gene (reference sequence). CDR3 length equals 15 residues.

The rearrangement joins TRBV5-6 to TRBJ2-5; D is possibly TRBD1 or TRBD2 (5 bases each). The CDR3 covers 15 residues. Germline-derived CDR1 and CDR2 are SGHDT and YYEEEE. V was pared by 0 bases and J by 4 bases, with 13 bases between. CDR3 residues: CASSLDPGRRETQYF. The CDR3, as DNA: TGTGCCAGCAGCTTGGATCCGGGGCGACGAGAGACCCAGTACTTC.

This clonotype was picked up a small number of times. This chain connects TRBV24-1 to TRBJ2-3; 12 nucleotides agree with TRBD2. V lost 4 bases and J lost 6; bases outside the gene matches: 10. The CDR3 covers 17 residues. Germline V lookup: CDR1 KGHDR, CDR2 SFDVKD. The CDR3 coding sequence is TGTGCCACCAGTGACCCCGAACTAGCGGGGGGCGGTGATACGCAGTATTTT. This encodes CATSDPELAGGGDTQYF.

This clonotype was observed many times. At one of its ends the junction is not consistent with the germline gene, which may arise from a read error. The rearrangement joins TRBV12-3 or TRBV12-4 to TRBJ2-1; 10 positions match TRBD2. The CDR3 loop spans 15 amino acids. The CDR3 loop is CASSLAGGPYNEQFF. The CDR3 bases are TGTGCCAGCAGCTTAGCGGGAGGTCCCTACAATGAGCAGTTCTTC.

This clonotype was detected a few times. The chain carries TRBV6-5 and TRBJ2-5; a possible D gene is TRBD1 (6 bases). V lost 5 bases to trimming and J lost 5 bases, with 18 bases between them. The length of the CDR3 is 15 residues. Germline V CDR1 and CDR2: MNHEY, SVGAGI. The CDR3 sequence is CASSRLGARLETQYF. For the CDR3, the DNA is TGTGCCAGCAGTCGCCTGGGGGCGCGACTCGAGACCCAGTACTTC.

This clonotype has just a few counts. The chain has TRBV7-9 and TRBJ2-3; D might be TRBD2 (5 bases). CDR3 size: 16 residues. Trimming removed 5 bases at V and 2 bases at J, with 17 bases between. Germline assignment: CDR1 SEHNR and CDR2 FQNEAQ (reference sequence). In DNA, the CDR3 is TGTGCCAGCAGCCCCCCTTACGGGAAACCCACAGATACGCAGTATTTT. Amino acid sequence: CASSPPYGKPTDTQYF.

The chain employs TRBV7-3 and TRBJ1-1; possible D gene TRBD1, 6 bases. This CDR3 is built from 17 residues. Deletions cut 5 bases from V and 0 bases from J, with 19 bases between. Germline V lookup: CDR1 SGHTA, CDR2 FQGTGA. CDR3 residues: CASSPTAYREMNTEAFF. In nucleotides, the CDR3 is TGTGCCAGCAGCCCAACCGCCTACAGGGAAATGAACACTGAAGCTTTCTTT. Combining the CDR3 with reference TRBV7-3 and TRBJ1-1 gives the whole variable domain GAGVSQTPSNKVTEKGKYVELRCDPISGHTALYWYRQSLGQGPEFLIYFQGTGAADDSGLPNDRFFAVRPEGSVSTLKIQRTERGDSAVYLCASSPTAYREMNTEAFFGQGTRLTVV.

This clonotype turned up a few times. The CDR3 bases are TGCGCCAGCAGAGAAGGGACAGGGGGTGAAAAACTGTTTTTT. Its protein is CASREGTGGEKLFF. The chain is built from TRBV5-1 and TRBJ1-4; TRBD1 agrees at 11 bases. The CDR3 contains 14 residues. Germline V gene sequence: CDR1 SGHRS, CDR2 YFSETQ. V was clipped by 5 bases and J by 7 bases; unmatched bases: 4.

The chain joins TRBV4-1 to TRBJ2-7; unclear D gene. The CDR3 loop spans 13 amino acids. Per the germline V gene, CDR1 is MGHRA and CDR2 is YSYEKL. Trimming stripped 1 base from V and 4 bases from J, with 8 bases between. The CDR3 DNA follows: TGCGCCAGCAGCCAAGGACCCATTTACGAGCAGTACTTC. It codes for CASSQGPIYEQYF.

This clonotype was seen a few times. V is TRBV7-9 and J is TRBJ2-7; D not resolved. Per the germline V gene, CDR1 is SEHNR and CDR2 is FQNEAQ (reference sequence). The CDR3 has 16 amino acids. V was clipped by 5 bases and J by 3 bases, with 20 bases between them. The CDR3 loop reads CASSTQIPGLNYEQYF. The CDR3 region has the DNA TGTGCCAGCAGCACACAAATTCCGGGCCTAAACTACGAGCAGTACTTC.

The chain recombines TRBV23-1 with TRBJ2-1, with D tentatively TRBD1 (6 bases). TRBV23-1 is assigned to the ORF class and has an uncertain function. The V end lost 3 bases, the J end lost 7 bases, and 19 bases lay between the germline ends. This CDR3 has 16 amino acids. CDR3 DNA sequence: TGCGCCAGCAGTCATTTCTTGAGGGGGAATCGGAATGAGCAGTTCTTC. It encodes CASSHFLRGNRNEQFF.

This clonotype has more than one count but fewer than ten. The chain combines TRBV4-1 with TRBJ1-2; possible D gene TRBD1, 5 bases. The germline V gene has CDR1 MGHRA and CDR2 YSYEKL. The CDR3 runs to 12 residues. The germline V and J ends were trimmed by 3 bases and 4 bases, with 6 bases remaining between them. For the CDR3, the DNA is TGCGCCAGCAGCCAGGGGACCTATGGCTACACCTTC. Translation: CASSQGTYGYTF.

The rearrangement links TRBV5-1 to TRBJ2-4, with D possibly matching TRBD1 (6 bases). The CDR3 has 16 amino acids. V was trimmed by 2 bases and J by 3 bases, leaving 15 bases between them. The germline gives CDR1 SGHRS, CDR2 YFSETQ. CDR3 sequence: CASSFDRLLGKNIQYF. CDR3 nucleotide sequence: TGCGCCAGCAGCTTCGACAGGCTTCTTGGCAAAAACATTCAGTACTTC.

This clonotype was observed a few times. The V gene is TRBV29-1, the J gene TRBJ2-3; 8 nucleotides align to TRBD1. The CDR3 is 14 residues long. Germline V gene lookup returns CDR1 SQVTM and CDR2 ANQGSEA. Unmatched junction bases numbered 6, after V lost 5 bases and J lost 2 bases. The CDR3 sequence: CSVPGGKHTDTQYF. CDR3 nucleotides: TGCAGCGTTCCAGGGGGCAAGCACACAGATACGCAGTATTTT.